This T cell receptor (beta chain) was sequenced during a study of cytomegalovirus exposure and HLA in healthy donors. Study-wide background: Earlier results showed roughly 110 million unique TCR beta sequences derived from roughly 180 million T cells.

Findings and limits, study-wide: Further analysis, carried out later, found HLA-associated TCR beta chains more clonally expanded than equally common other chains. The study listed under 200 cytomegalovirus-associated TCR beta chains.

It was with 60 Vbeta and 13 Jbeta primers that the PCR ran. Only in-frame clones appear in the TCRdb table, and some are missing; sequencing was by immunoSEQ multiplex PCR. The sample has around 170,000 clones, around 80% seen once. The CDR3 has 15 amino acids. Trimming cost V 6 bases and J 4 bases; bases outside gene matches: 7. Germline assignment: CDR1 MNHNS and CDR2 SASEGT. In this sample, this clone turned up a few times. Antigen: not known. Specimen: PBMCs. V usage is TRBV6-1 and J usage is TRBJ1-3, with 9 nucleotides matching TRBD1. This receptor was taken from a woman aged 25 to 39 in good health and CMV-seropositive. CDR3 amino acids: CASSPGQGTGNTIYF. As DNA, the CDR3 is TGTGCCAGCAGCCCTGGACAGGGGACAGGAAACACCATATATTTT.